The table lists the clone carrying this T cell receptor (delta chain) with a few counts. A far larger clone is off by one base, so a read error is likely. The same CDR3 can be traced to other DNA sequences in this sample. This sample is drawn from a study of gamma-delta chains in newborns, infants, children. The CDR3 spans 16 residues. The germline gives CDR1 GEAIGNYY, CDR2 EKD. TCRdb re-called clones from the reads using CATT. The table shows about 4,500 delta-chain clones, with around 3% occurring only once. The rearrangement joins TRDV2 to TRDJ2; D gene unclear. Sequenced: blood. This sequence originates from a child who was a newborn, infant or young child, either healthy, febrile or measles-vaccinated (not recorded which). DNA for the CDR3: TGTGCCTGTGACACCGGATTTGGGTCATTGACAGCGCAACTCTTCTTT. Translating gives CACDTGFGSLTAQLFF.